This T cell receptor (beta chain) was identified in a study of OX40 agonist ivuxolimab in advanced cancers. Study details: Ivuxolimab is an agonistic anti-OX40 (CD134) antibody, and patients were treated with it.

Here immunoSEQ multiplex PCR was the method, and the copy in TCRdb shows in-frame clones only, minus some. The repertoire holds under 20,000 clones, with approximately 90% as singletons. This CDR3 is 14 amino acids long. The germline V gene encodes CDR1 MGHRA and CDR2 YSYEKL. The V gene end was trimmed by 4 bases and the J gene end by 6 bases; junction bases not matched to a gene: 4. This clonotype was obtained from an adult with an advanced solid tumor such as melanoma, head and neck, liver or kidney cancer. The chain employs TRBV4-1 and TRBJ2-2; 8 nucleotides align to TRBD1. The source material was CD4+ or CD8+ T cells sorted from blood, sampled in a trial of the OX40 agonist ivuxolimab. The CDR3 DNA follows: TGCGCCAGCAGCCTGGACAGGGACGCCGGGGAGCTGTTTTTT. This encodes CASSLDRDAGELFF.